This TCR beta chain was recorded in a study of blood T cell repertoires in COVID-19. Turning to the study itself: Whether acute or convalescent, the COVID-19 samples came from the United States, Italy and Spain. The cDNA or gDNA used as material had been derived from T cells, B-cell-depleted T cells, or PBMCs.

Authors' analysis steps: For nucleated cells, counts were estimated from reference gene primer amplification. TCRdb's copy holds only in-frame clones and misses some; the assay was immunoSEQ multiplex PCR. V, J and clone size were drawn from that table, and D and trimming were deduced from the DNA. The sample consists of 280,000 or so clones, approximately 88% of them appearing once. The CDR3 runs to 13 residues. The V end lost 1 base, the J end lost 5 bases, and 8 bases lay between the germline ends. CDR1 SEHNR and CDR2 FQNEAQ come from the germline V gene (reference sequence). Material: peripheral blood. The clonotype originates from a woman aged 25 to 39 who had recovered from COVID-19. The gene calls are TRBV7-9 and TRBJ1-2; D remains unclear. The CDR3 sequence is CASSLVRGYGYTF. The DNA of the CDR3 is TGTGCCAGCAGCTTAGTCCGCGGGTATGGCTACACCTTC. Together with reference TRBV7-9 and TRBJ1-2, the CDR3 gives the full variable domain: DTGVSQNPRHKITKRGQNVTFRCDPISEHNRLYWYRQTLGQGPEFLTYFQNEAQLEKSRLLSDRFSAERPKGSFSTLEIQRTEQGDSAMYLCASSLVRGYGYTFGSGTRLTVV.